The 16 T cell receptor beta chains below were found in one sample sequenced in a study of T cell responses to AZD1222 COVID-19 vaccine. Some clones are missing from TCRdb's copy, which holds only in-frame ones; the method was immunoSEQ multiplex PCR. There are 75,000 to 95,000 clones in the sample; roughly 85% occur only once, and roughly 4.5% lies in the top ten. Sequencing was performed on peripheral blood, taken 28 days after the second AZD1222 dose. These receptors originate from an adult who received the AZD1222 COVID-19 vaccine.

V is TRBV6-5 and J is TRBJ2-7; TRBD2 aligns across 9 bases. V lost 9 bases to trimming and J lost 2 bases; unmatched junction nucleotides: 8. CDR1 and CDR2 from the germline V gene are MNHEY and SVGAGI. The CDR3 runs to 14 residues. CDR3 in amino acids: CASRQTSGPYEQYF. Here the CDR3 DNA reads TGTGCCAGTAGACAGACTAGCGGTCCCTACGAGCAGTACTTC.

The genes are TRBV10-3 and TRBJ1-1, with TRBD1 identical over 8 bases. The CDR3 length is 12 residues. With V trimmed by 10 bases and J by 6 bases, 7 bases remained unmatched. CDR1 and CDR2 (germline): ENHRY, SYGVKD. The CDR3 reads CATATGDAEAFF. The CDR3 DNA reads TGTGCCACGGCGACAGGGGACGCTGAAGCTTTCTTT.

The sample holds a few counts of this clone. The chain recombines TRBV7-8 with TRBJ1-6; 8 positions match TRBD1. Unmatched junction bases numbered 3, after V lost 4 bases and J lost 7 bases. CDR3 length: 14 amino acids. The V gene's germline CDR1 is SGHVS and CDR2 FQNEAQ. CDR3 sequence: CASSSQGANSPLHF. CDR3 sequence (DNA): TGTGCCAGCAGCTCGCAGGGGGCCAATTCACCCCTCCACTTT.

The chain recombines TRBV5-1 with TRBJ2-7; TRBD2 matches at 8 bases. The CDR3 spans 15 residues. Germline assignment: CDR1 SGHRS and CDR2 YFSETQ. The J segment lost 3 bases and the V segment lost 0 bases, leaving 5 bases of the junction unmatched. The CDR3 reads CASSLVVAGNYEQYF. The CDR3 region has the DNA TGCGCCAGCAGCTTGGTGGTAGCGGGAAACTACGAGCAGTACTTC. Variable domain in full (rest from reference TRBV5-1 and TRBJ2-7): KAGVTQTPRYLIKTRGQQVTLSCSPISGHRSVSWYQQTPGQGLQFLFEYFSETQRNKGNFPGRFSGRQFSNSRSEMNVSTLELGDSALYLCASSLVVAGNYEQYFGPGTRLTVT.

The chain recombines TRBV9 with TRBJ2-7; D might be TRBD2 (6 bases). The V end was cut by 7 bases, the J end by 2 bases, with 16 bases between. There are 14 residues in the CDR3. In germline, CDR1 is SGDLS, CDR2 YYNGEE. The CDR3 reads CASGRSFGAYEQYF. Written as DNA, the CDR3 is TGTGCCAGCGGGAGGAGTTTTGGGGCCTACGAGCAGTACTTC.

V gene TRBV3-1 (or the pseudogene TRBV3-2) combines with J gene TRBJ2-6; D is perhaps TRBD1 (5 bases). Trimming stripped 1 base from V and 2 bases from J, with 15 bases between. Germline-derived CDR1 and CDR2 are LGHDT and YNNKEL (reference sequence). CDR3 length: 18 residues. This CDR3 is CASSQVQVGFAGANVLTF. In DNA, the CDR3 is TGTGCCAGCAGCCAAGTACAGGTGGGATTCGCTGGGGCCAACGTCCTGACTTTC.

The rearrangement uses TRBV18 and TRBJ2-7; 8 bases are shared with TRBD2. The CDR3 has 14 residues. J gave up 5 bases and V 1 base, and 4 bases lay outside the gene matches. Germline V lookup: CDR1 KGHSH, CDR2 LQKENI. The CDR3 reads CASSPQRETDEQYF. The CDR3 region has the DNA TGTGCCAGCTCACCACAGCGGGAGACCGACGAGCAGTACTTC.

The chain is built from TRBV5-4 and TRBJ2-7; tentatively, D is TRBD1 (6 bases). Germline CDR1 reads SGHNT; CDR2 reads YYREEE (reference sequence). The CDR3 runs 14 residues. The V gene lost 4 bases and the J gene lost 6 bases, with 17 bases spanning the gap. The CDR3, as DNA: TGTGCCAGCAGCAGAACCGGACAGTCGGGCGAGCAGTACTTC. This translates into CASSRTGQSGEQYF.

V gene TRBV4-1 combines with J gene TRBJ2-7; possible D gene TRBD2, 7 bases. The CDR3 contains 19 residues. V gave up 3 bases and J gave up 0 bases, with 24 bases separating them. Germline CDR1 MGHRA, CDR2 YSYEKL. Here the CDR3 reads CASSHPGGRTKINSYEQYF. The CDR3 bases are TGCGCCAGCAGCCACCCCGGGGGGCGGACAAAAATAAACTCCTACGAGCAGTACTTC.

The rearrangement uses TRBV21-1 and TRBJ1-5. TRBV21-1 is a recognized pseudogene. The CDR3 is 12 residues long. The CDR3 is CASKTPGQPQHF. The CDR3 nucleotides read TGTGCCAGCAAAACTCCCGGTCAGCCCCAGCATTTT.

The rearrangement joins TRBV5-1 to TRBJ1-2; 9 bases are shared with TRBD1. The CDR3 has 13 residues. The germline V gene encodes CDR1 SGHRS and CDR2 YFSETQ. With 0 bases clipped from V and 13 bases from J, the junction kept 7 bases outside the gene matches. CDR3 coding DNA: TGCGCCAGCAGCTTGGAGACAGGGGGGGATGGCACCTTC. Encoded protein: CASSLETGGDGTF.

The genes are TRBV7-9 and TRBJ1-2; D might be TRBD1 (5 bases). V shed 0 bases and J shed 8 bases, with 7 bases lying between them. Germline CDR1 reads SEHNR; CDR2 reads FQNEAQ (reference sequence). CDR3 length: 12 residues. CDR3 residues: CASSLAGVGYTF. CDR3 DNA sequence: TGTGCCAGCAGCTTAGCAGGGGTGGGCTACACCTTC.

The chain joins TRBV28 to TRBJ2-2; TRBD2 matches at 7 bases. CDR1 and CDR2 from the germline V gene are MDHEN and SYDVKM. The CDR3 contains 14 residues. V dropped 3 bases and J dropped 7; count of bases not matched to a gene: 5. CDR3 nucleotides: TGTGCCAGCAGTTTTATGGGGGGGAACGGGGAGCTGTTTTTT. Protein product: CASSFMGGNGELFF.

The chain combines TRBV30 with TRBJ2-1; tentatively, D is TRBD2 (6 bases). Deletions cut 2 bases from V and 9 bases from J, with 23 bases between. The CDR3 loop spans 16 amino acids. Germline V gene lookup returns CDR1 GTSNPN and CDR2 SVGIG (reference sequence). This CDR3 reads CAWSPHTSSPGAEQFF. Written as DNA, the CDR3 is TGTGCCTGGAGTCCTCATACTAGCTCCCCAGGAGCTGAGCAGTTCTTC.

The rearrangement links TRBV18 to TRBJ1-3; D unresolved. The CDR3 consists of 15 residues. CDR1 KGHSH and CDR2 LQKENI come from the germline V gene. The germline V and J ends were trimmed by 0 bases and 4 bases, with 10 bases remaining between them. CDR3 amino acids: CASSPPSGQGNTIYF. The CDR3 region has the DNA TGTGCCAGCTCACCACCGTCCGGGCAGGGAAACACCATATATTTT.

This chain connects TRBV28 to TRBJ1-5, with D unclear. This CDR3 has 17 amino acids. CDR1 and CDR2 (germline): MDHEN, SYDVKM. V gave up 6 bases and J gave up 0 bases, with 18 bases separating them. The CDR3 region has the DNA TGTGCCAGCAGCCGATCGGACGGGCGATATAGCAATCAGCCCCAGCATTTT. This encodes CASSRSDGRYSNQPQHF.